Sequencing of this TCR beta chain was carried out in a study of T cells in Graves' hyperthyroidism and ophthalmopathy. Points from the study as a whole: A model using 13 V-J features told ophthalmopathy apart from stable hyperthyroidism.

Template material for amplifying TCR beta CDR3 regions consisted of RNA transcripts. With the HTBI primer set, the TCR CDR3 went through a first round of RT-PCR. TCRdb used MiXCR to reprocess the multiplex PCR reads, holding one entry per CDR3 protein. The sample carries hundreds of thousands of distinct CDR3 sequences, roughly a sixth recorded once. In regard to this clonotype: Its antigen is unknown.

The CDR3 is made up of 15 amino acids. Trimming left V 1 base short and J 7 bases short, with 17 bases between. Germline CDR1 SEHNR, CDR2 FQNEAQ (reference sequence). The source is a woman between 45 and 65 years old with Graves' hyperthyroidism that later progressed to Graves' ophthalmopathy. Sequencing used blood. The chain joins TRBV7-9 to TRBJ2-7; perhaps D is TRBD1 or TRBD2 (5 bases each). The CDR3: CASSLVGDPGAEQYF. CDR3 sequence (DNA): TGTGCCAGCAGCTTAGTTGGAGACCCCGGGGCGGAGCAGTACTTC.